This T cell receptor beta chain is drawn from a study of T cell repertoires in cytomegalovirus infection. Overall study context: CMV infection and matching HLA type were both indicated by public TCR beta signatures.

On this clonotype itself: Its specificity is not known.

TCRdb re-called the reads through MiXCR, storing one row per CDR3 protein. The table records around 100,000 distinct CDR3 sequences, roughly 40% of them present only once. The CDR3 runs 15 residues. Germline V gene data show CDR1 as SGHVS and CDR2 as FNYEAQ. The germline V and J ends were trimmed by 1 base and 0 bases, with 10 bases remaining between them. V usage is TRBV7-6 and J usage is TRBJ2-7; D unclear. Sequences were derived from CD8+ T cells from cultured PBMCs, sampled from culture after CMV antigen stimulation. This sequence was found in a human donor in good health (CMV status not recorded). Some clones in this sample may be carry-over from other donors' samples. This CDR3 reads CASSLEIASSYEQYF. In nucleotides, the CDR3 is TGTGCCAGCAGCTTAGAAATTGCGAGCTCCTACGAGCAGTACTTC.